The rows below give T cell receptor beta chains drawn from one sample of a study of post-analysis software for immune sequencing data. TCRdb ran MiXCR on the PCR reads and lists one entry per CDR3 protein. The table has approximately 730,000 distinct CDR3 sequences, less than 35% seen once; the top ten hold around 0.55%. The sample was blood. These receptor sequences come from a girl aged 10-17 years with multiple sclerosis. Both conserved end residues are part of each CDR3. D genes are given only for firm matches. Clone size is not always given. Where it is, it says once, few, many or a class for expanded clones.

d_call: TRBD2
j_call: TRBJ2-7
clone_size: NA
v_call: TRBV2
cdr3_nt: TGTGCCAGCAGTGAATTAGGCCTAGCGGGAGGGCACGAGCAGTACTTC
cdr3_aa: CASSELGLAGGHEQYF

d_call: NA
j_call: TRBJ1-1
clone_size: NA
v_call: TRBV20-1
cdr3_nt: TGCAGTGCTAGGAAGGAGACTGAAGCTTTCTTT
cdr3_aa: CSARKETEAFF

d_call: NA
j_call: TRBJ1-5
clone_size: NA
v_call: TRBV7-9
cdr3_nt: TGTGCCAGCAGCCAGATTGGAGGTGGCAATCAGCCCCAGCATTTT
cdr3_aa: CASSQIGGGNQPQHF

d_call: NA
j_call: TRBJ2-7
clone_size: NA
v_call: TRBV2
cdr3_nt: TGTGCCAGCCGATACGGGACTTTCTACGAGCAGTACTTC
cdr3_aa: CASRYGTFYEQYF

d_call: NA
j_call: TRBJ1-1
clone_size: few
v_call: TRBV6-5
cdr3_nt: TGTGCCAGCAGGTCAGATCGCATGAACACTGAAGCTTTCTTT
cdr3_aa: CASRSDRMNTEAFF

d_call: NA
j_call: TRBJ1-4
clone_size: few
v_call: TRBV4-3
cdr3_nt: TGCGCCAGCAGCCTCCGTCCCCCACTTCAGGGGTATGGTGAAAAACTGTTTTTT
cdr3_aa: CASSLRPPLQGYGEKLFF

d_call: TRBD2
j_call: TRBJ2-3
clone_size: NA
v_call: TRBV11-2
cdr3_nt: TGTGCCAGCAGCTTAGATCTAGGGCTAGCGGGAAGAGATACGCAGTATTTT
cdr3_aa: CASSLDLGLAGRDTQYF

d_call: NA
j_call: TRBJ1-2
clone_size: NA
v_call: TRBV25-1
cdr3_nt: TGTGCCAGCGCGTCCCACACCAGCCCTACCTATGGCTACACCTTC
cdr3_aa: CASASHTSPTYGYTF

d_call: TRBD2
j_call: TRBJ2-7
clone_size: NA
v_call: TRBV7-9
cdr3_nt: TGTGCCAGCACCGGCAGGGGGACTAGCGACGAGCAGTACTTC
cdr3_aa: CASTGRGTSDEQYF

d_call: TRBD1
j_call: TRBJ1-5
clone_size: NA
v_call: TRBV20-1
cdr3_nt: TGCAGTGCTAGGACAGGGCTGGGCAATCAGCCCCAGCATTTT
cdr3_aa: CSARTGLGNQPQHF

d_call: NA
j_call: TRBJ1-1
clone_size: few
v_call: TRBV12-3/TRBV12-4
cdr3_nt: TGTGCCACCTCGGGTCACGGGAGCCCTGAAGCTTTCTTT
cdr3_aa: CATSGHGSPEAFF

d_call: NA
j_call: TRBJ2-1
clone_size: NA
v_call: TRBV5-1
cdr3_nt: TGCGCCAGCAGCTTGGCCACCACTAATTATTACAATGAGCAGTTCTTC
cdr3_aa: CASSLATTNYYNEQFF

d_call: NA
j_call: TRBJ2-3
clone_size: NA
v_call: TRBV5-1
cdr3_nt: TGCGCCAGCAAGGGGACGGTGGCAGATACGCAGTATTTT
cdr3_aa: CASKGTVADTQYF

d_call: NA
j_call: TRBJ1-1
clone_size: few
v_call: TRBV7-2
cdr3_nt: TGTGCCAGCAGCCAAGACCACCACGGGAACACTGAAGCTTTCTTT
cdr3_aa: CASSQDHHGNTEAFF

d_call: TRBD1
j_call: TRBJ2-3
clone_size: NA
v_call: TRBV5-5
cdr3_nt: TGTGCCAGCAGCTTGTACCCAGGGGGAAACACAGATACGCAGTATTTT
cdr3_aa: CASSLYPGGNTDTQYF

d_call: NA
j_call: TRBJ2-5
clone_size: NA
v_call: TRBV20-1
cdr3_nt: TGCAGTGCTAGAGAACAGCCAGCGCAAGAGACCCAGTACTTC
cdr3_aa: CSAREQPAQETQYF